This is a list of T cell receptor beta chains from one sample in a study of blood T cell repertoires in COVID-19. This table comes from immunoSEQ multiplex PCR, and its TCRdb copy is limited to in-frame clones, with some not included. The data hold hundreds of thousands of clones, with 87% observed a single time. Specimen: PBMCs or T cells enriched from blood (not recorded which). The receptors derive from a woman aged 40 to 55 who had recovered from COVID-19. Both conserved end residues are part of each CDR3. The D gene is left open where the match is weak. Size is stated for part of the rows, as once, few or many counts, or as a class when the clone is expanded.

>NA|TRBV2|TRBJ2-4|TRBD2
TGTGCCAGCGGGCCTCTCGAAGCGGGAGTAAACATTCAGTACTTC
CASGPLEAGVNIQYF
>NA|TRBV18|TRBJ2-2|NA
TGTGCCAGCGCCCCGATCAGGGGCGACACCGGGGAGCTGTTTTTT
CASAPIRGDTGELFF
>NA|TRBV3-1/TRBV3-2|TRBJ1-2|TRBD1
TGTGCCAGCAGCCGCCCGGGGACAGGGGACTATGGCTACACCTTC
CASSRPGTGDYGYTF
>NA|TRBV2|TRBJ2-7|TRBD1
TGTGCCAGCAGTCCCGGGACAGGGAACTGGGAGCAGTACTTC
CASSPGTGNWEQYF
>NA|TRBV7-2|TRBJ2-1|TRBD2
TGTGCCAGCAGCCCTCGGACTAGTCAAGGTGAGCAGTTCTTC
CASSPRTSQGEQFF
>NA|TRBV16|TRBJ2-1|TRBD2
TGTGCCAGCAGCCTGCTAGCGGGAGACAATGAGCAGTTCTTC
CASSLLAGDNEQFF
>NA|TRBV28|TRBJ2-7|TRBD1
TGTGCCAGCAGTATGCCCGGGACAGGGTCCCACGAGCAGTACTTC
CASSMPGTGSHEQYF
>NA|TRBV4-1|TRBJ2-2|TRBD1
TGCGCCAGCAGCCAACTTCCGGGACAGGGATTCGGGGAGCTGTTTTTT
CASSQLPGQGFGELFF
>once|TRBV28|TRBJ1-1|NA
TGTGCCAGCAGCCCTATGAACAGGTTGAACACTGAAGCTTTCTTT
CASSPMNRLNTEAFF
>NA|TRBV9|TRBJ2-7|TRBD1
TGTGCCAGCAGCGTAGGGGACAGGACCTACGAGCAGTACTTC
CASSVGDRTYEQYF
>NA|TRBV9|TRBJ2-1|TRBD2
TGTGCCAGCAGCGCCTCGGCGGGAGGGTCCTACAATGAGCAGTTCTTC
CASSASAGGSYNEQFF
>NA|TRBV24-1|TRBJ1-2|TRBD1
TGTGCCACCAGTGACCCAGGGACAGGGAGCTATGGCTACACCTTC
CATSDPGTGSYGYTF
>NA|TRBV7-8|TRBJ2-2|NA
TGTGCCAGCAGCTCCTACAGGGTCGCCGGGGAGCTGTTTTTT
CASSSYRVAGELFF
>NA|TRBV7-2|TRBJ2-1|TRBD2
TGTGCCAGCAGCTTACGACTAGCGGGAGAGGGGCAGTTCTTC
CASSLRLAGEGQFF
>NA|TRBV11-2|TRBJ2-7|NA
TGTGCCAGCAGCTTAGACCGGGAACGGGGGCAGTACTTC
CASSLDRERGQYF
>NA|TRBV6-2/TRBV6-3|TRBJ2-3|TRBD2
TGTGCCAGCAGCCAGACCCGTGGGACTAGCGGGAGTTATACGCAGTATTTT
CASSQTRGTSGSYTQYF